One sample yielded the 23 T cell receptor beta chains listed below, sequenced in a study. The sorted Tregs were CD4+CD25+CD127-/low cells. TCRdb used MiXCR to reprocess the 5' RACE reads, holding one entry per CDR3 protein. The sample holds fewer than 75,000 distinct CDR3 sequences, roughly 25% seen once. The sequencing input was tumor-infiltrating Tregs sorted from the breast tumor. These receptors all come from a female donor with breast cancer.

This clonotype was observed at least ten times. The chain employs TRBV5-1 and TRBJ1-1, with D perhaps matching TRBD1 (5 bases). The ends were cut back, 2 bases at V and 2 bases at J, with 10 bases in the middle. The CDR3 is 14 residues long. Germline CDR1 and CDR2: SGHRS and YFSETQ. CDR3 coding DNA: TGCGCCAGCAGCTTCAGGGACCTCAACACTGAAGCTTTCTTT. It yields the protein CASSFRDLNTEAFF. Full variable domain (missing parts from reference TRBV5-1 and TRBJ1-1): KAGVTQTPRYLIKTRGQQVTLSCSPISGHRSVSWYQQTPGQGLQFLFEYFSETQRNKGNFPGRFSGRQFSNSRSEMNVSTLELGDSALYLCASSFRDLNTEAFFGQGTRLTVV.

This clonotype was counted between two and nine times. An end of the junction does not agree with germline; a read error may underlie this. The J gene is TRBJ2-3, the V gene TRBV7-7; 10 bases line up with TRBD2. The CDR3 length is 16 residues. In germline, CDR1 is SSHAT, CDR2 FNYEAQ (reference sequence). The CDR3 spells CASSLVLAGDADTQYF. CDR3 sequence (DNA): TGTGCTAGCAGCTTAGTTCTAGCGGGAGATGCAGATACGCAGTATTTT.

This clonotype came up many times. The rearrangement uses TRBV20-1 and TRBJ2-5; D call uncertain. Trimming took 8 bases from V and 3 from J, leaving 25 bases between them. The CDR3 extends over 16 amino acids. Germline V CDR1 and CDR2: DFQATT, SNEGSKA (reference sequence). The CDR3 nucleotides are TGCAGTACCCGATACGCGGCGGTCACCCGGAAAGAGACCCAGTACTTC. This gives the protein CSTRYAAVTRKETQYF.

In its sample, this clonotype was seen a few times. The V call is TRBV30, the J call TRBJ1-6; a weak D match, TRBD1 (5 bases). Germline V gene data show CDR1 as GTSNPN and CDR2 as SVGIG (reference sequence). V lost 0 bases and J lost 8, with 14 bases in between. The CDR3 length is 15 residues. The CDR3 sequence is CAWSVLDKLHSPLHF. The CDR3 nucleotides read TGTGCCTGGAGTGTTTTGGACAAGTTGCATTCACCCCTCCACTTT.

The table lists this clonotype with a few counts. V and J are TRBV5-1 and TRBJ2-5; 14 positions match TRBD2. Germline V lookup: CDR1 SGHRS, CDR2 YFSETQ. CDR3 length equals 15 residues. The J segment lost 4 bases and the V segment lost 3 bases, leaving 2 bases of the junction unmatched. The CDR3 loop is CASSSGLAGGETQYF. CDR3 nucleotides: TGCGCCAGCAGCTCTGGACTAGCGGGAGGAGAGACCCAGTACTTC.

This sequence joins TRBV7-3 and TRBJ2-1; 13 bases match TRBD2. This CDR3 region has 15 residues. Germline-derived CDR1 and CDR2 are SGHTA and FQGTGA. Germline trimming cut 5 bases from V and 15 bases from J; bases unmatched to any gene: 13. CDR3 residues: CASSLLPGLAGLLFF. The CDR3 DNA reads TGTGCCAGCAGCCTCCTCCCGGGACTAGCGGGGCTGTTGTTCTTC.

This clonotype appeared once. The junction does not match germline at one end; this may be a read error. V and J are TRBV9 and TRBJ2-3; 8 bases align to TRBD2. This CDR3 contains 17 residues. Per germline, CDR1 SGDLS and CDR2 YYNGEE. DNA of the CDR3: TGTGCCAGCAACGTAGCGGCGGGAGGCCTCTTCACAGATACGCAGTATTTT. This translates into CASNVAAGGLFTDTQYF.

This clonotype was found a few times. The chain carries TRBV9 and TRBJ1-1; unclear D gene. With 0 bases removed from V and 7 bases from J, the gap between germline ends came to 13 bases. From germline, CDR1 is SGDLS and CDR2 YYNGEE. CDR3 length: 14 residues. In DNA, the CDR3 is TGTGCCAGCAGCGTAGACCCGGGAAAAGGTGAAGCTTTCTTT. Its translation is CASSVDPGKGEAFF. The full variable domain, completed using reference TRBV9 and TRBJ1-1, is DSGVTQTPKHLITATGQRVTLRCSPRSGDLSVYWYQQSLDQGLQFLIQYYNGEERAKGNILERFSAQQFPDLHSELNLSSLELGDSALYFCASSVDPGKGEAFFGQGTRLTVV.

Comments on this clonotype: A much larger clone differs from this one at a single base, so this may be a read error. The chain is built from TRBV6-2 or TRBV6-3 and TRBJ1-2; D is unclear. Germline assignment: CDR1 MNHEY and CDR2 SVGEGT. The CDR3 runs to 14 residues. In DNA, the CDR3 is TGTGCCAGCAGTTACATGGGATCTAACTATAGCTACACCTTC. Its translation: CASSYMGSNYSYTF.

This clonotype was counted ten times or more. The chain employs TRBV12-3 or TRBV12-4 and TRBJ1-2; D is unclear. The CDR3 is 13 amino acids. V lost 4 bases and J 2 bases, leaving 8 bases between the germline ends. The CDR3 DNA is TGTGCCAGCAGTTCCCCGGCAAACTATGGCTACACCTTC. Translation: CASSSPANYGYTF.

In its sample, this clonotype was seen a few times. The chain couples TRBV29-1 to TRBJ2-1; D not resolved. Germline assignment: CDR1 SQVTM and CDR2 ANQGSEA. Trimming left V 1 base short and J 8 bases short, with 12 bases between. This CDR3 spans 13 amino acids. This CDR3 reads CSVEGVGRDEQFF. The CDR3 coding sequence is TGCAGCGTTGAAGGGGTAGGACGGGATGAGCAGTTCTTC.

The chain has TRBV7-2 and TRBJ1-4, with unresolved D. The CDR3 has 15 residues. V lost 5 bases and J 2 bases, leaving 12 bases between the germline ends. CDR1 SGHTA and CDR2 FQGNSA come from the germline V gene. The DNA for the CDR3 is TGTGCCAGCAGCCCAACAGTGAGCACTAATGAAAAACTGTTTTTT. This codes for CASSPTVSTNEKLFF.

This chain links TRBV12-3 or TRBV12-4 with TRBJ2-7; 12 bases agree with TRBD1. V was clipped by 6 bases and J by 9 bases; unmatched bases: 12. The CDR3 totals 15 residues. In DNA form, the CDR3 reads TGTGCCAGCAGCTACCCGGGACAGGGGGCTGGCGGGCAGTACTTC. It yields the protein CASSYPGQGAGGQYF.

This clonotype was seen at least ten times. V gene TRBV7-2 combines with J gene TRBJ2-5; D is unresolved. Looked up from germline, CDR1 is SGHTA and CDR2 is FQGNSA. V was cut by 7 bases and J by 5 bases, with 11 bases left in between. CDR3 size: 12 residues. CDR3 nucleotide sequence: TGTGCCAGCACCAGATGGTCGGAGACCCAGTACTTC. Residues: CASTRWSETQYF.

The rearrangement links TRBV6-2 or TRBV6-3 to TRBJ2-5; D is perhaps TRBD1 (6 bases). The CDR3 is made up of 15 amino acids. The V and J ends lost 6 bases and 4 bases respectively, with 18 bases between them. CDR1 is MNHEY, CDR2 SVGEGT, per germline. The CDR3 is CASSHAYRVPETQYF. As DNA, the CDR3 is TGTGCCAGCAGCCACGCCTACAGGGTACCAGAGACCCAGTACTTC.

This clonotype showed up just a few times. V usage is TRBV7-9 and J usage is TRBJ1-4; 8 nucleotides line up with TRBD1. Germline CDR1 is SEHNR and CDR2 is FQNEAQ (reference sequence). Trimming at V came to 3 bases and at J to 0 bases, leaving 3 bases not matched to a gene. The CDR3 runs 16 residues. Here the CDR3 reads CASSFGTGTTNEKLFF. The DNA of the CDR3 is TGTGCCAGCAGCTTCGGGACAGGCACAACTAATGAAAAACTGTTTTTT.

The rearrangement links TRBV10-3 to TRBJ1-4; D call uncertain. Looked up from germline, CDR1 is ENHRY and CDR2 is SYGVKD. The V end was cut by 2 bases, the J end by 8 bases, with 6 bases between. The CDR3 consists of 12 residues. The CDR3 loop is CAISEEQEKLFF. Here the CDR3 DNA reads TGTGCCATCAGTGAGGAGCAGGAAAAACTGTTTTTT.

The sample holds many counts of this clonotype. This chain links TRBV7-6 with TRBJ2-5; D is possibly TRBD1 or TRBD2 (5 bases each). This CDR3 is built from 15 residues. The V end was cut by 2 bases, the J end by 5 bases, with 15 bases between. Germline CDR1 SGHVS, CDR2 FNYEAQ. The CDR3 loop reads CASSLLTGRQETQYF. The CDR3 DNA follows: TGTGCCAGCAGCTTATTGACGGGGCGCCAGGAGACCCAGTACTTC.

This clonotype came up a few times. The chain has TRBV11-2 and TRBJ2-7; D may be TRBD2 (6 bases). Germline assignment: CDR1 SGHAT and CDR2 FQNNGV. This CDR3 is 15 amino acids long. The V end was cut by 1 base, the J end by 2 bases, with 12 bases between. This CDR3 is CASSLGAGNTYEQYF. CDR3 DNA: TGTGCCAGCAGCTTAGGGGCGGGAAACACCTACGAGCAGTACTTC.

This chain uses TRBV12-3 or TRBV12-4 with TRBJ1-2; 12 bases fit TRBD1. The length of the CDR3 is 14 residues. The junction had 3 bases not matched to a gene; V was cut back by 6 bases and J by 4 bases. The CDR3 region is CASRPGQGAYGYTF. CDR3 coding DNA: TGTGCCAGCAGGCCGGGACAGGGGGCCTATGGCTACACCTTC.

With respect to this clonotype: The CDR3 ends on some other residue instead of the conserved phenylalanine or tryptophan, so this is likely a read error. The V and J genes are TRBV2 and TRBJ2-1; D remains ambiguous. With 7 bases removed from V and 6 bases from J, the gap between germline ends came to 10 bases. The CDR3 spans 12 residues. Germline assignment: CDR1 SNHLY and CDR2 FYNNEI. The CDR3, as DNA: TGTGCCAGCACGCCCGTGCTCAATGAGCAGTTCCTC. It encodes CASTPVLNEQFL.

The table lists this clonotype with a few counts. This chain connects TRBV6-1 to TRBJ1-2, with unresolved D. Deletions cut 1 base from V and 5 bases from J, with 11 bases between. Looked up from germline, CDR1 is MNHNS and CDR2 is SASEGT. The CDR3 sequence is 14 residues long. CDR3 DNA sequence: TGTGCCAGCAGTGAAGGTCAGACTCTTTATGGCTACACCTTC. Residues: CASSEGQTLYGYTF.

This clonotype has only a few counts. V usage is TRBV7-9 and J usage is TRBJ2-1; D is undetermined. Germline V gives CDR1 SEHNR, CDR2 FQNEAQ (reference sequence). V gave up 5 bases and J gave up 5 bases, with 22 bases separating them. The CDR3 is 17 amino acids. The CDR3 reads CASSPRSGRLLHNEQFF. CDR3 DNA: TGTGCCAGCAGCCCCCGTTCGGGTCGGTTACTACACAATGAGCAGTTCTTC.